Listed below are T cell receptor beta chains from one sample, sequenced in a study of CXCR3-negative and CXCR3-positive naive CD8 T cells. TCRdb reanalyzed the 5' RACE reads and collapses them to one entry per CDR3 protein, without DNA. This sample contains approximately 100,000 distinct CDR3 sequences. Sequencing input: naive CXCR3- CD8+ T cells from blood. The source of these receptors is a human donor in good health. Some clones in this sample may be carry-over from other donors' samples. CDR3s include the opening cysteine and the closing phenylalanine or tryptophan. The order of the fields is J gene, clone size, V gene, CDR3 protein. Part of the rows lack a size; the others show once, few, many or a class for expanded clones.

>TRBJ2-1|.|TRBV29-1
CSVEGVLAGLNNEQFF
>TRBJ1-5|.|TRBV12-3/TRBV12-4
CASSPEQGRHQPQHF
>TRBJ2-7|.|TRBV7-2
CASSSNRIPPRTRDAADYEQYF
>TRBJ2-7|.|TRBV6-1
CASSFRVVSVSYEQYF
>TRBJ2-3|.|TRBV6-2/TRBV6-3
CASSYPMGVTDTQYF
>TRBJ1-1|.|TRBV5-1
CASSLARATEAFF
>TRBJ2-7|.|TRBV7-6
CASSSTGQGIYEQYF
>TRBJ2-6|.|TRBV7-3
CASRPGSGANVLTF
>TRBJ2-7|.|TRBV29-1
CSVEDRGTGGPDEQYF
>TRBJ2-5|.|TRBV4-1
CASSLALAEGETQYF
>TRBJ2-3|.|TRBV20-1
CSVPPRSHSTDTQYF
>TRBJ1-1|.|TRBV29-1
CSVGGEGTEAFF
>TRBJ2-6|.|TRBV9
CASSVAGWGQESSGANVLTF
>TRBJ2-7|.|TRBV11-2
CASSLEGSGSYEQYF
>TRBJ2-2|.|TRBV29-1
CSVVRQGRSGELFF
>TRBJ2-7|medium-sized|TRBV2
CASRDGFYEQYF
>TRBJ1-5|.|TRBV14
CASSQDNHHQPQHF
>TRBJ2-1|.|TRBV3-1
CASVGPGDDEQFF
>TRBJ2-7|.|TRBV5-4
CASSLESGVGYEQYF
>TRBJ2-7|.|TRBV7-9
CASSPGPGARYEQYF
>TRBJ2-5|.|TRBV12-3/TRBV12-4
CASSPDSSQETQYF
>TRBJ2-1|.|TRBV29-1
CSVVPLGSHNEQFF
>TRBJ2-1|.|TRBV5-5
CASSLRVLLNNEQFF
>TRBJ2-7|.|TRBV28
CASSLSGQGDEQYF
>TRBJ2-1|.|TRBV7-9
CASSLEGLAYYNEQFF
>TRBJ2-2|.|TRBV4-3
CASSLGMGNTGELFF
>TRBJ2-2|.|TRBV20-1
CSAGGIQTGELFF
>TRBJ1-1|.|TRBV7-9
CASSPWENTEAFF
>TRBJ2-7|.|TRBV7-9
CASSSPSGVEQYF
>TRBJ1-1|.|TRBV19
CASSAGQGTEAFF
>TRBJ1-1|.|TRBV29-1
CSSGGGRGNTEAFF
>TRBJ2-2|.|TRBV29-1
CSVTGTKTGELFF
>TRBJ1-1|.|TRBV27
CASSPEPFLGTEAFF
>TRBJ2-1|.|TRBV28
CASDFGQGGNEQFF
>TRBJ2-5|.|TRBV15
CATSGRAQETQYF
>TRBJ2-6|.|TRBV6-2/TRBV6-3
CASSTANMGEAGANVLTF
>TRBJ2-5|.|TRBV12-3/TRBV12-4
CASGGQDQETQYF
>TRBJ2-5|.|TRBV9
CASSGGLAGVPGTQYF
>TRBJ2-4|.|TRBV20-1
CSASGDRNKNIQYF
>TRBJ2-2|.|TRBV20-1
CSARRGGRDTGELFF
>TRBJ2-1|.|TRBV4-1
CASGGGGSEQFF
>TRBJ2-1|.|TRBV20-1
CSAILAGGTYNEQFF
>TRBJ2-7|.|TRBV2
CASSDRTAYEQYF
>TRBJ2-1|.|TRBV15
CATSGGSYNEQFF
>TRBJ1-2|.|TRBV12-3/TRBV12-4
CAIKGNYGYTF
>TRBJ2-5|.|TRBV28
CASSLSTGTQETQYF
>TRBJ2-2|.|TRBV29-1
CSVVAPANTGELFF
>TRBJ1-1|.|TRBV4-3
CASSQSPQMEAFF
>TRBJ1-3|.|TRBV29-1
CSILSSGNTIYF
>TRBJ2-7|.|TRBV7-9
CASSWTSGRYEQYF